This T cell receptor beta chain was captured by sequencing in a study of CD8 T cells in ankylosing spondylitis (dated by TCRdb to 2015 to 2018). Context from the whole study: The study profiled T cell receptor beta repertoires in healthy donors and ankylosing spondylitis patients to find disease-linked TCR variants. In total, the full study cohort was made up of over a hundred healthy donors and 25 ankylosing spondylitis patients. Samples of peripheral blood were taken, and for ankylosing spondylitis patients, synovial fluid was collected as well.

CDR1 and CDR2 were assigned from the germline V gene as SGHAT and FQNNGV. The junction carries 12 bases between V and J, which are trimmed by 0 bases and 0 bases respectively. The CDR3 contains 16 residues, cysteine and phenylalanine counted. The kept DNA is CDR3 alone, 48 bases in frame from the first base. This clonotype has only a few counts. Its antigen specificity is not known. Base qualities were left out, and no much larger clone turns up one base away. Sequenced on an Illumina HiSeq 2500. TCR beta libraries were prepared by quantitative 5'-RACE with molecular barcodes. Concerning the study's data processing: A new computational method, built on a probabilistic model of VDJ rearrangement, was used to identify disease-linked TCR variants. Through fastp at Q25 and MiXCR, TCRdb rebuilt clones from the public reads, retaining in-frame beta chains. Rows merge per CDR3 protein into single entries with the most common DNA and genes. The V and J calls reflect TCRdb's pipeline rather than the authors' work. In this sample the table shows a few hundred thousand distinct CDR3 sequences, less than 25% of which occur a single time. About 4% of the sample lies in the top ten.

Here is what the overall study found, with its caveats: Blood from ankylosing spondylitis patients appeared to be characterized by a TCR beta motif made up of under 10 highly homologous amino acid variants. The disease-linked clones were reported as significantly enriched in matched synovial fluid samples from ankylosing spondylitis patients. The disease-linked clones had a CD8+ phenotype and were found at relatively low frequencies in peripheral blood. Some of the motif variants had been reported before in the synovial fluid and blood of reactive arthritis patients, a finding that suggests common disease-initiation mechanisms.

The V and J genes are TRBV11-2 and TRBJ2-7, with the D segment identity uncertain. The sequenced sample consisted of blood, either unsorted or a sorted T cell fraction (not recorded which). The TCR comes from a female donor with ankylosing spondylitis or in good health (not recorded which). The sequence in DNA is TGTGCCAGCAGCTTAGATTTTGGGGATACCTCCTACGAGCAGTACTTC. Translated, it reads CASSLDFGDTSYEQYF.